Presented here are 6 T cell receptor beta chains from one specimen sequenced in a study of blood T cell repertoires in COVID-19. Clones were read by immunoSEQ multiplex PCR, and TCRdb kept only the in-frame ones, dropping some. Of approximately 94,000 clones listed, 75% to 85% are singletons. The material sequenced was peripheral blood. The receptor source for this set is a man aged 55 to 70 with acute or convalescent COVID-19.

The genes are TRBV2 and TRBJ2-7; unclear D gene. This CDR3 has 11 amino acids. Trimming pared 4 bases from V and 3 bases from J, leaving 4 bases between. Looked up from germline, CDR1 is SNHLY and CDR2 is FYNNEI. CDR3 protein: CASSVSYEQYF. DNA of the CDR3: TGTGCCAGCAGTGTTAGCTACGAGCAGTACTTC.

The chain carries TRBV7-2 and TRBJ1-3; D gene unclear. V dropped 3 bases and J dropped 4 bases, with 16 bases sitting between them. The CDR3 loop spans 16 amino acids. CDR1 and CDR2 (germline): SGHTA, FQGNSA. CDR3 sequence: CASSFDRRASGNTIYF. DNA for the CDR3: TGTGCCAGCAGCTTCGATCGGAGGGCCTCGGGAAACACCATATATTTT.

The chain employs TRBV11-1 and TRBJ1-1; maybe TRBD1 (5 bases). Looked up from germline, CDR1 is SGHAT and CDR2 is FQDESV (reference sequence). The CDR3 has 14 residues. V was pared by 5 bases and J by 4 bases, with 14 bases between. The DNA of the CDR3 is TGTGCCAGCAGCACTACACCGGGGGTCACTGAAGCTTTCTTT. It encodes CASSTTPGVTEAFF.

The CDR3 here is CASRRRQASSYEQYF. For the CDR3, the DNA is TGTGCCAGCAGGAGAAGACAGGCCAGCTCCTACGAGCAGTACTTC. The V call is TRBV5-6, the J call TRBJ2-7, with D possibly TRBD1 on 6 matching bases. Trimming cost V 5 bases and J 0 bases, with 15 bases left between them. The germline V gene encodes CDR1 SGHDT and CDR2 YYEEEE. CDR3 length: 15 residues.

The chain uses TRBV28 and TRBJ2-7; 8 nucleotides match TRBD2. After removal of 5 bases from V and 7 bases from J, the junction contained 13 bases not matched to a gene. Germline loops: CDR1 MDHEN, CDR2 SYDVKM. This CDR3 has 15 residues. CDR3 nucleotide sequence: TGTGCCAGCAGTCTACCGGGACTAGGCCTTCCGGAGCAGTACTTC. Its translation: CASSLPGLGLPEQYF.

The rearrangement joins TRBV6-4 to TRBJ2-1; D is undetermined. The CDR3 consists of 16 residues. Trimming cost V 0 bases and J 1 base, with 10 bases left between them. Germline loops: CDR1 MRHNA, CDR2 SNTAGT. The CDR3 here is CASSDSGRRSYNEQFF. The CDR3 DNA sequence: TGTGCCAGCAGTGACTCTGGGCGCCGGTCCTACAATGAGCAGTTCTTC.